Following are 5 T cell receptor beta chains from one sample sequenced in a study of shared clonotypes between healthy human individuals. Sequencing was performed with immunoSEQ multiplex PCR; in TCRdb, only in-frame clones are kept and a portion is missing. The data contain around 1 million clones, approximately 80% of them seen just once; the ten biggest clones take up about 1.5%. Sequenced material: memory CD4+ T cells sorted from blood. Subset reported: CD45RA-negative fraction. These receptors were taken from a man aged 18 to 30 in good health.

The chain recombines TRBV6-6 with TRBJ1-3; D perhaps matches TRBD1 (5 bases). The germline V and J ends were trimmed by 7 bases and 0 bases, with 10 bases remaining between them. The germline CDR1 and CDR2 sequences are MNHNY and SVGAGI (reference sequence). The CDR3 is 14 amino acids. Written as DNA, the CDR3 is TGTGCCAGCATGGCAGGGCTCTCTGGAAACACCATATATTTT. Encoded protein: CASMAGLSGNTIYF.

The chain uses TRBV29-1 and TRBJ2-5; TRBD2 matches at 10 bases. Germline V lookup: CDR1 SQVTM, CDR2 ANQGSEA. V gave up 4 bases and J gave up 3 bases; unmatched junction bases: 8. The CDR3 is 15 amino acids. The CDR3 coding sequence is TGCAGCGTTGGGCACGGACTAGCGGTTGAAGAGACCCAGTACTTC. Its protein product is CSVGHGLAVEETQYF. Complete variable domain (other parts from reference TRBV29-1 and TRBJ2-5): SAVISQKPSRDICQRGTSLTIQCQVDSQVTMMFWYRQQPGQSLTLIATANQGSEATYESGFVIDKFPISRPNLTFSTLTVSNMSPEDSSIYLCSVGHGLAVEETQYFGPGTRLLVL.

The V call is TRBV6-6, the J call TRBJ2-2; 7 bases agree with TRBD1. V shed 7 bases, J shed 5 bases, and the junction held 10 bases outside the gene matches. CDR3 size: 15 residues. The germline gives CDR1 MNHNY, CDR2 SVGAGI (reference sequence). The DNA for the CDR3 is TGTGCCAGCAATCTAGGGGGCGCAGGGACCGGGGAGCTGTTTTTT. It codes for CASNLGGAGTGELFF.

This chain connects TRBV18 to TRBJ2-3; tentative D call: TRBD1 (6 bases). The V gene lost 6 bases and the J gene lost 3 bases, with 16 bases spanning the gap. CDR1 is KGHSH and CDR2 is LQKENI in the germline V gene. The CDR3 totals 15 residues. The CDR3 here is CASSWAVTGTDTQYF. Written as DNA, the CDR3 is TGTGCCAGCTCCTGGGCAGTCACAGGGACAGATACGCAGTATTTT.

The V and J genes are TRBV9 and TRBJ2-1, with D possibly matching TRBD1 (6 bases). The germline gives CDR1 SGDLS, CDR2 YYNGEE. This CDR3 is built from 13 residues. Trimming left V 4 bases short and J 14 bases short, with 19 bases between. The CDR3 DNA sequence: TGTGCCAGCAGCCCAGGGGTCCTATCCAGGGAGTTCTTC. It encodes CASSPGVLSREFF.